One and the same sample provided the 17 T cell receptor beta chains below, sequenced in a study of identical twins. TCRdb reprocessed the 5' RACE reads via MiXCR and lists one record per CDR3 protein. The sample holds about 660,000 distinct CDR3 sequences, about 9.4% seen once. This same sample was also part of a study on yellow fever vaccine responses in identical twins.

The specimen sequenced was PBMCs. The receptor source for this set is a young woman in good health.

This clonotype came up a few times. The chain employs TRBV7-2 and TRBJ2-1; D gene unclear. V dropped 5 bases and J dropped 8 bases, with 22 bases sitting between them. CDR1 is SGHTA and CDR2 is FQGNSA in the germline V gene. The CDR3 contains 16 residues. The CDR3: CASSPGGSGSLYEQFF. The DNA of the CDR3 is TGTGCCAGCAGCCCGGGTGGTAGTGGTAGTCTCTATGAGCAGTTCTTC.

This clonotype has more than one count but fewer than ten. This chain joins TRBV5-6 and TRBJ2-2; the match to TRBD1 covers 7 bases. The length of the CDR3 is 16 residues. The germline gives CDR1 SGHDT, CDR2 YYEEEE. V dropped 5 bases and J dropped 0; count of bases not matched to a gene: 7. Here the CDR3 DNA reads TGTGCCAGCAGGACCGGACAGGCTGCGAACACCGGGGAGCTGTTTTTT. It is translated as CASRTGQAANTGELFF.

The CDR3 is CASSLVMSADRQETQYF. CDR3 in DNA: TGTGCCAGCAGCTTAGTCATGTCAGCCGACCGACAAGAGACCCAGTACTTC. The chain joins TRBV7-9 to TRBJ2-5; D uncertain. Germline V gene data show CDR1 as SEHNR and CDR2 as FQNEAQ (reference sequence). The CDR3 spans 17 residues. Trimming left V 1 base short and J 2 bases short, with 17 bases between.

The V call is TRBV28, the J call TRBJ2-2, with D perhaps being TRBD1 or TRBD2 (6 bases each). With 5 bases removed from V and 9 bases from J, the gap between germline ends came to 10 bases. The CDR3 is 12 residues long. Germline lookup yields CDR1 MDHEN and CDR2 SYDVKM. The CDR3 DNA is TGTGCCAGCAGTGAGGGGGGCAGGGAGCTGTTTTTT. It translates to CASSEGGRELFF.

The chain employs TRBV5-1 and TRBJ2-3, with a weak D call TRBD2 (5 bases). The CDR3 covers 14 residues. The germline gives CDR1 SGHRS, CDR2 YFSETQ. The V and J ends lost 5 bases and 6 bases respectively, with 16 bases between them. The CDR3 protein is CASRAGLGADTQYF. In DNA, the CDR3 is TGCGCCAGCAGGGCGGGCCTTGGAGCGGATACGCAGTATTTT.

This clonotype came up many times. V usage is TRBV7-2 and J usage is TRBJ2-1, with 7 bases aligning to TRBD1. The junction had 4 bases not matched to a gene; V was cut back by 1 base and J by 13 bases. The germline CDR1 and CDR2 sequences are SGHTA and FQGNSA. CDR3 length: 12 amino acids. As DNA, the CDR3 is TGTGCCAGCAGCTTAGAACAGGGGCTCCAGTTCTTC. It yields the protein CASSLEQGLQFF.

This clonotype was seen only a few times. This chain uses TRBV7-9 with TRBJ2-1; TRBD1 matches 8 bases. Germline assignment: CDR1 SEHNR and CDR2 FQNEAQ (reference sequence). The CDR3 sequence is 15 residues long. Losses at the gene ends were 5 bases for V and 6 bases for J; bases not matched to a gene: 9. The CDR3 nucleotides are TGTGCCAGCAGCCTAGGACAGGGTTCTGGCAATGAGCAGTTCTTC. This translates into CASSLGQGSGNEQFF.

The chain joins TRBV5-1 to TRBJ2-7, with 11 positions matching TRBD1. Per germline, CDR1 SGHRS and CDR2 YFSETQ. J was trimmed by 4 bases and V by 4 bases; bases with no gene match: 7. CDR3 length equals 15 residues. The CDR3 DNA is TGCGCCAGCAGCGTGGACAGGGGGCTATTTTACGAGCAGTACTTC. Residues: CASSVDRGLFYEQYF.

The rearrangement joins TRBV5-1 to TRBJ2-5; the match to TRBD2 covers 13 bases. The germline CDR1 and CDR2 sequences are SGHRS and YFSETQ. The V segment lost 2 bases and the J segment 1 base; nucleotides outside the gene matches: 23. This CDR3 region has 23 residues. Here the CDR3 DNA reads TGCGCCAGCAGCTTCCCCACTCCCACAGCCAGGACTAGCGGGAGAGTAGGCCAAGAGACCCAGTACTTC. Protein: CASSFPTPTARTSGRVGQETQYF. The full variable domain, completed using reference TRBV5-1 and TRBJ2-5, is KAGVTQTPRYLIKTRGQQVTLSCSPISGHRSVSWYQQTPGQGLQFLFEYFSETQRNKGNFPGRFSGRQFSNSRSEMNVSTLELGDSALYLCASSFPTPTARTSGRVGQETQYFGPGTRLLVL.

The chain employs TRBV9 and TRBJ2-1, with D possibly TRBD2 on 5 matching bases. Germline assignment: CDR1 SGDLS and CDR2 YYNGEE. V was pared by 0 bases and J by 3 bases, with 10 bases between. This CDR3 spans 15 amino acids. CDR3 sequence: CASSVGVRDYNEQFF. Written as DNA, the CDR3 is TGTGCCAGCAGCGTAGGGGTGAGGGACTACAATGAGCAGTTCTTC.

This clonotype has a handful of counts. CDR3 in DNA: TGCAGCGCGCTGGGCCCGCTCAACACTGAAGCTTTCTTT. It encodes CSALGPLNTEAFF. V gene TRBV29-1 combines with J gene TRBJ1-1, with no clear D. V was pared by 7 bases and J by 2 bases, with 14 bases between. Germline V gene data show CDR1 as SQVTM and CDR2 as ANQGSEA. The CDR3 is 13 residues long.

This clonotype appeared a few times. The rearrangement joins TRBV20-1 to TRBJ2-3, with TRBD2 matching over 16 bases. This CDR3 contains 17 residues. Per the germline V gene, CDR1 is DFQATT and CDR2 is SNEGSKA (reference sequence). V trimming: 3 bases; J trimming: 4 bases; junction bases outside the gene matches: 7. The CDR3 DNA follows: TGCAGTGCTAGCGTCGGGACTAGCGGGGGGGCTTCAGATACGCAGTATTTT. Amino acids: CSASVGTSGGASDTQYF.

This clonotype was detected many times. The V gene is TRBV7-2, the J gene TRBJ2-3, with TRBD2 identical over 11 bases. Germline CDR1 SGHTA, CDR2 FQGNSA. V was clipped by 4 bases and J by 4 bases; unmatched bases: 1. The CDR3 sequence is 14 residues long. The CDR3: CASSYSGGADTQYF. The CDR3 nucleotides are TGTGCCAGCAGCTATAGCGGGGGGGCAGATACGCAGTATTTT.

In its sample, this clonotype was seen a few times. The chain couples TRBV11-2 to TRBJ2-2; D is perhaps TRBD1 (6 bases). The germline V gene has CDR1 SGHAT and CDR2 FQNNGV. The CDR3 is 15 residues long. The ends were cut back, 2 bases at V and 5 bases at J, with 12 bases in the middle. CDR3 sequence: CASSLRATGTGELFF. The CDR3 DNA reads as TGTGCCAGCAGCTTAAGGGCAACAGGGACCGGGGAGCTGTTTTTT.

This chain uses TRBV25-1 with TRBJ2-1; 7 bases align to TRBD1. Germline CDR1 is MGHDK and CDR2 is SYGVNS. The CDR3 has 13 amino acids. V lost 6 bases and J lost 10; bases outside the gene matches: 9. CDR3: CASSAPPGGEQFF. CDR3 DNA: TGTGCCAGCAGCGCACCCCCAGGGGGAGAGCAGTTCTTC. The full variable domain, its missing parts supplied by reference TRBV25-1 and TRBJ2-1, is EADIYQTPRYLVIGTGKKITLECSQTMGHDKMYWYQQDPGMELHLIHYSYGVNSTEKGDLSSESTVSRIRTEHFPLTLESARPSHTSQYLCASSAPPGGEQFFGPGTRLTVL.

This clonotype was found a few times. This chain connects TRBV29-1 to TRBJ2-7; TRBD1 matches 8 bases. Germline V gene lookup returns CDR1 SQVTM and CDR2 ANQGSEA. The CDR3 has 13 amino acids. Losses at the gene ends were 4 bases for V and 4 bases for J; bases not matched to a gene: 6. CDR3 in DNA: TGCAGCGTTGGCCGACAGGGGCAATACGAGCAGTACTTC. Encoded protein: CSVGRQGQYEQYF.

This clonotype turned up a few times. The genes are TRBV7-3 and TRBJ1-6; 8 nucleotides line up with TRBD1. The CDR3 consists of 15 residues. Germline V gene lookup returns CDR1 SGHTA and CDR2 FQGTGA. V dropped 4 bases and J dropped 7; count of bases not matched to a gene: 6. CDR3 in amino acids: CASSSRQGYNSPLHF. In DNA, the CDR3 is TGTGCCAGCAGCTCCCGACAGGGGTACAATTCACCCCTCCACTTT.